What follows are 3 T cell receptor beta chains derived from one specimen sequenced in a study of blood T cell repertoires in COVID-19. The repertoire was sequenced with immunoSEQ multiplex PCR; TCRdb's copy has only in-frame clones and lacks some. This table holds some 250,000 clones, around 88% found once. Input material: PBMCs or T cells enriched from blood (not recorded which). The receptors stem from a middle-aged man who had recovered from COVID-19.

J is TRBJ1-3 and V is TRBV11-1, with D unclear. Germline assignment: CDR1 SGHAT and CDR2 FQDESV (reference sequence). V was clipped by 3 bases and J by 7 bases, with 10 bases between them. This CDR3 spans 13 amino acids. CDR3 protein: CASSFNWENTIYF. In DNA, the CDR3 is TGTGCCAGCAGCTTCAATTGGGAGAACACCATATATTTT.

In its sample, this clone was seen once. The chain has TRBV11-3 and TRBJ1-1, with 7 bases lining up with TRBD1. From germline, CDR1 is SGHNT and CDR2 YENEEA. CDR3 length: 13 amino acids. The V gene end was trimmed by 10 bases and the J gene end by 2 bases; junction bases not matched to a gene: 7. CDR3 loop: CATTGVVNTEAFF. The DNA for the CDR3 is TGTGCCACAACAGGGGTGGTCAACACTGAAGCTTTCTTT.

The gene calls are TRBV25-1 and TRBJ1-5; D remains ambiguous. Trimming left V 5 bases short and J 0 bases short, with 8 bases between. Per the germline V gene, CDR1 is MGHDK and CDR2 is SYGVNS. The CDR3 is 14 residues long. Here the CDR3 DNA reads TGTGCCAGCAGTCACCAGGATAGCAATCAGCCCCAGCATTTT. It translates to CASSHQDSNQPQHF.